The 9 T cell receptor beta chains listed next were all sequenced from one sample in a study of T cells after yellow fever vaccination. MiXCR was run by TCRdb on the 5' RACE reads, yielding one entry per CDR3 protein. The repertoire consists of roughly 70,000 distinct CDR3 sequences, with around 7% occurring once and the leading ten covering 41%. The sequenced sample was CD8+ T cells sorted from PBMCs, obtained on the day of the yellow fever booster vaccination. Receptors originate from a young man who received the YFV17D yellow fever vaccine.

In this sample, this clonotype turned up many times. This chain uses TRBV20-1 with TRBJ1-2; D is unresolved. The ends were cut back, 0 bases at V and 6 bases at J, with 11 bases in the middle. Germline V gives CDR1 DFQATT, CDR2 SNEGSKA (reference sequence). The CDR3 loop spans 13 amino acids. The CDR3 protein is CSARDPGFDGYTF. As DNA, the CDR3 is TGCAGTGCTAGAGATCCGGGGTTCGATGGCTACACCTTC.

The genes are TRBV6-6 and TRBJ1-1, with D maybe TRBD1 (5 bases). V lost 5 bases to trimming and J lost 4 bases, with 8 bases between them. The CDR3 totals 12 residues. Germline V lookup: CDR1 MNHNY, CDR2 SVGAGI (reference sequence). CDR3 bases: TGTGCCAGCAGTACAGGACTCACTGAAGCTTTCTTT. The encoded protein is CASSTGLTEAFF.

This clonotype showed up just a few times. This CDR3 reads CSVVGTSGYLNIQYF. In DNA form, the CDR3 reads TGCAGCGTTGTAGGGACTAGCGGGTACCTAAACATTCAGTACTTC. The V gene is TRBV29-1, the J gene TRBJ2-4; 12 bases match TRBD2. The V and J ends lost 4 bases and 6 bases, in that order; junction bases with no gene match: 7. In germline, CDR1 is SQVTM, CDR2 ANQGSEA. The CDR3 is 15 amino acids. The variable domain in full, with the rest retrieved from reference TRBV29-1 and TRBJ2-4, is SAVISQKPSRDICQRGTSLTIQCQVDSQVTMMFWYRQQPGQSLTLIATANQGSEATYESGFVIDKFPISRPNLTFSTLTVSNMSPEDSSIYLCSVVGTSGYLNIQYFGAGTRLSVL.

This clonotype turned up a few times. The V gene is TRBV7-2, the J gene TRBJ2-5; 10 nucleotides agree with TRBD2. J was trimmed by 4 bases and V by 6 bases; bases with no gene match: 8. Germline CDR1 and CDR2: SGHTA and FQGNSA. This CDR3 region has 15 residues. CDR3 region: CASSYSGGKGETQYF. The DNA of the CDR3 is TGTGCCAGCAGTTATAGCGGGGGGAAGGGAGAGACCCAGTACTTC.

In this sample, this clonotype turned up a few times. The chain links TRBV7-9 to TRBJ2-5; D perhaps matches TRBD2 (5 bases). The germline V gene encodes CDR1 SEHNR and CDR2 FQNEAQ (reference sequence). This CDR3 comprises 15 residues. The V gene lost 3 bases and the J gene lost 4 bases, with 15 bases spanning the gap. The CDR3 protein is CASSFGVGEPETQYF. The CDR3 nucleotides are TGTGCCAGCAGCTTTGGGGTCGGGGAACCAGAGACCCAGTACTTC.

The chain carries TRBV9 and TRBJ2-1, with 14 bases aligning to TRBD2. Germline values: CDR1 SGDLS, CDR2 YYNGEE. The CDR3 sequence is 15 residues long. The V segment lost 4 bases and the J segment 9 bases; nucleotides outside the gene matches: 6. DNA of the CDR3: TGTGCCAGCAGCATGGGACTAGCGGGAGACGGTGAGCAGTTCTTC. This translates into CASSMGLAGDGEQFF.

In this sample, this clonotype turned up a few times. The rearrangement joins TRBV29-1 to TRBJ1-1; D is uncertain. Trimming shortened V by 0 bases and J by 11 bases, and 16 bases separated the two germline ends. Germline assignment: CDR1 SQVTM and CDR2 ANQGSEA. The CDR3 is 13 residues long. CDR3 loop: CSVEEGKGWYAFF. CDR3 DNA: TGCAGCGTTGAAGAAGGGAAAGGGTGGTATGCTTTCTTT.

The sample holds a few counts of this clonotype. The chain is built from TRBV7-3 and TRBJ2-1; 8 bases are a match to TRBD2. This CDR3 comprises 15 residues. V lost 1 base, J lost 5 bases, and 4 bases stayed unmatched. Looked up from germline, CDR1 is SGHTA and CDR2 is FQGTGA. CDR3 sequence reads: CASSLMAGGNNEQFF. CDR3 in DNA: TGTGCCAGCAGCTTAATGGCGGGAGGAAACAATGAGCAGTTCTTC.

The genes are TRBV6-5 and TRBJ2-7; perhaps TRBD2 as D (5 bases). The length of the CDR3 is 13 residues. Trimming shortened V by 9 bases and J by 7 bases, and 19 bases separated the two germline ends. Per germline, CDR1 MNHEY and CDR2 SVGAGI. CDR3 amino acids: CASSFGVGPEQYF. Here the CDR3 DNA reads TGTGCCAGTTCCTTCGGGGTAGGGCCTGAGCAGTACTTC.